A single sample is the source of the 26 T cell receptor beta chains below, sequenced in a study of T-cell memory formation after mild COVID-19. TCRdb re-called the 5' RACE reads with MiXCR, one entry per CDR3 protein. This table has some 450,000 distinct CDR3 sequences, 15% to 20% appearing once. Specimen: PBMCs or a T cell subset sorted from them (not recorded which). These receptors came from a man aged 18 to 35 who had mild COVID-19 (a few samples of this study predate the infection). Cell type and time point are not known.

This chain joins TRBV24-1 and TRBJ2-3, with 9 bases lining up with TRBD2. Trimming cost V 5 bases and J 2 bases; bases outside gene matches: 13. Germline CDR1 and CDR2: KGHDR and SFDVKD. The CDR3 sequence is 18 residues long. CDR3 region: CATSGSSGGLPHTDTQYF. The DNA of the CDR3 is TGTGCCACCAGTGGTTCGAGCGGGGGGCTCCCTCACACAGATACGCAGTATTTT.

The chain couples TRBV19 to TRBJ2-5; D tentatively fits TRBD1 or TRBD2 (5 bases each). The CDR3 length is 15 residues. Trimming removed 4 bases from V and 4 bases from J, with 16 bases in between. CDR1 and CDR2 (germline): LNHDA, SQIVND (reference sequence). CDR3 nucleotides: TGTGCCAGTAGTACAACCTGGGACCCCGCAGAGACCCAGTACTTC. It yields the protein CASSTTWDPAETQYF.

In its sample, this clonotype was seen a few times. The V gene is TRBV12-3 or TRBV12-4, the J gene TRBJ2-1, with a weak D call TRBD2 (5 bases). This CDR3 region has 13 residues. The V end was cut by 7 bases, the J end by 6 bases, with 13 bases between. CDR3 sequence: CASTRRPFNEQFF. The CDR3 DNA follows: TGTGCCAGCACCCGGAGGCCCTTCAATGAGCAGTTCTTC.

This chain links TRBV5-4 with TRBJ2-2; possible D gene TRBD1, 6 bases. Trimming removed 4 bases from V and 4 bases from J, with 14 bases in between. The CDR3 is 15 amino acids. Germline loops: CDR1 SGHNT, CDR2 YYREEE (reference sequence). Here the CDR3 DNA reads TGTGCCAGCAGCACGAAACAGGGCCCCACCGGGGAGCTGTTTTTT. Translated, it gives CASSTKQGPTGELFF.

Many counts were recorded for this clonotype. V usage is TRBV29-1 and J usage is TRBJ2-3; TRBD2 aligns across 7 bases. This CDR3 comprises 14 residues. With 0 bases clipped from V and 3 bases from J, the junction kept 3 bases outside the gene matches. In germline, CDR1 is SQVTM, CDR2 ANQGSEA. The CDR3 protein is CSVEDGGGTDTQYF. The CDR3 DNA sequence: TGCAGCGTTGAAGATGGGGGGGGAACAGATACGCAGTATTTT.

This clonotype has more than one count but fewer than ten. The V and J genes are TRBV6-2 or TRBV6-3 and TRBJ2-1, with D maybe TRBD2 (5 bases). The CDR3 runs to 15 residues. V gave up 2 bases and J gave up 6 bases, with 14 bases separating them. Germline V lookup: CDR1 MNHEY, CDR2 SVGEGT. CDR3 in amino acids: CASSYGGPVLNEQFF. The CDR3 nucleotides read TGTGCCAGCAGTTACGGAGGTCCGGTACTCAATGAGCAGTTCTTC.

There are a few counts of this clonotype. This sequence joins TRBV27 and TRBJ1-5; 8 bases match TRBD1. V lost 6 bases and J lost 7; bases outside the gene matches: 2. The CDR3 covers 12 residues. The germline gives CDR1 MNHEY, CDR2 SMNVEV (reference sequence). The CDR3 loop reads CASRTGGQPQHF. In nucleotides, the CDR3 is TGTGCCAGCAGAACAGGGGGACAGCCCCAGCATTTT.

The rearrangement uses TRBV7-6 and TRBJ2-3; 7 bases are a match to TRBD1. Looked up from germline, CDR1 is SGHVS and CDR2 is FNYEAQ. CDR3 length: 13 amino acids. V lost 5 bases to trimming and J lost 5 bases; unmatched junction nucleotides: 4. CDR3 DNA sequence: TGTGCCAGCAGCGAGGGGGCGAAAGATACGCAGTATTTT. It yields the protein CASSEGAKDTQYF.

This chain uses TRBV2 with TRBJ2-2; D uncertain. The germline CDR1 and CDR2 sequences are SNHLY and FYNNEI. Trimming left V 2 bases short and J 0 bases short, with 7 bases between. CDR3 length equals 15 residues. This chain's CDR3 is CASSETDANTGELFF. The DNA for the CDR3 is TGTGCCAGCAGTGAAACAGACGCGAACACCGGGGAGCTGTTTTTT.

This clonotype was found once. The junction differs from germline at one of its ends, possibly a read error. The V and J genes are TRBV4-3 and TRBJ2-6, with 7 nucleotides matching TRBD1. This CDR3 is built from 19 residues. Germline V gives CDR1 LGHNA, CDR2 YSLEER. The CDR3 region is CASSRDGQATFSWANVLTF. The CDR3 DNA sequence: TGCGCCAGCAGCCGAGATGGACAGGCTACCTTCTCTTGGGCCAACGTCCTGACTTTC.

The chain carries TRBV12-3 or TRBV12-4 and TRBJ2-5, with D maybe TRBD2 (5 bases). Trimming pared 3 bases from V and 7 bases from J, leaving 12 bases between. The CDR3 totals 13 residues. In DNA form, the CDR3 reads TGTGCCAGCAGTTTTGGGGTCGCGGGGACCCAGTACTTC. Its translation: CASSFGVAGTQYF.

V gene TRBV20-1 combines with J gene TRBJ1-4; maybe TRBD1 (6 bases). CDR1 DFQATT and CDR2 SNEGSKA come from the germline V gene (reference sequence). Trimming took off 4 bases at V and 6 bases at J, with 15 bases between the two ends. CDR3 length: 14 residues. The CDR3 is CSATNRVEDEKLFF. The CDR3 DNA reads TGCAGTGCTACTAACAGGGTTGAGGATGAAAAACTGTTTTTT.

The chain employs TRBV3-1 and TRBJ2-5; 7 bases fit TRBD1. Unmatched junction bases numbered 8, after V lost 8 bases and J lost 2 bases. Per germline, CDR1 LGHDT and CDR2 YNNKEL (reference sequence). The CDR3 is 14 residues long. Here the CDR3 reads CASSTMTGQETQYF. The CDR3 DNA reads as TGTGCCAGCTCAACGATGACAGGGCAAGAGACCCAGTACTTC.

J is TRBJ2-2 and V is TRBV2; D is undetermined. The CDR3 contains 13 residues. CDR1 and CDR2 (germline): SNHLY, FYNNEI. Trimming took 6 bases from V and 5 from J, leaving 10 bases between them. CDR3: CASRVQETGELFF. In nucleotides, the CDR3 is TGTGCCAGCAGGGTGCAGGAGACCGGGGAGCTGTTTTTT.

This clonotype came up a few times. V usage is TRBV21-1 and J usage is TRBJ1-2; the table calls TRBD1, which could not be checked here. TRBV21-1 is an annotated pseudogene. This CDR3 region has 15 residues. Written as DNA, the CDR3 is TGTGCCAGCAGCAGGGACGCCCTCGGGGGAAGTGGCTACACCTTC. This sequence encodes CASSRDALGGSGYTF.

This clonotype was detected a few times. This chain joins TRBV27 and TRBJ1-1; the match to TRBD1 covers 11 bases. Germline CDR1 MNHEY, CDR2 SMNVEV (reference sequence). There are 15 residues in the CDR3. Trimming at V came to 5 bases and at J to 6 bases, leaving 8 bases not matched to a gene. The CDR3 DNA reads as TGTGCCAGCAGTCCCCGGACAGGGGGCTCGGCTGAAGCTTTCTTT. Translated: CASSPRTGGSAEAFF.

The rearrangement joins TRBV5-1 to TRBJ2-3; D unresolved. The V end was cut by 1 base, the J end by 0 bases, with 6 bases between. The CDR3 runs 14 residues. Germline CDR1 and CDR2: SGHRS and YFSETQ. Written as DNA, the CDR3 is TGCGCCAGCAGCTTGACGACAAGCACAGATACGCAGTATTTT. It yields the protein CASSLTTSTDTQYF.

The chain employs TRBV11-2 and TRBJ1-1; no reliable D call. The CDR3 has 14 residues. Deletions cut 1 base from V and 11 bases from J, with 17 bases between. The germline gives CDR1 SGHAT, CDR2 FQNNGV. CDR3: CASSLGAILGEAFF. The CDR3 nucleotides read TGTGCCAGCAGCTTAGGGGCTATACTTGGGGAGGCTTTCTTT.

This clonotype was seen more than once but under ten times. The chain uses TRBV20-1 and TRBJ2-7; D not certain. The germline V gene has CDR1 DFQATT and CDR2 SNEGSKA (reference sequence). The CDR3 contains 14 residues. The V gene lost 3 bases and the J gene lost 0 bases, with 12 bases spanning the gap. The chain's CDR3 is CSASAAESSYEQYF. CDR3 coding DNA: TGCAGTGCTAGCGCGGCAGAGAGCTCCTACGAGCAGTACTTC.

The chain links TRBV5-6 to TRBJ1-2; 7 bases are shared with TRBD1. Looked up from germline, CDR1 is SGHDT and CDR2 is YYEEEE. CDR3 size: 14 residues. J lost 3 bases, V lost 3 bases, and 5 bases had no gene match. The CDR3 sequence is CASSSRTGYYGYTF. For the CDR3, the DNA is TGTGCCAGCAGCTCGCGGACAGGATACTATGGCTACACCTTC.

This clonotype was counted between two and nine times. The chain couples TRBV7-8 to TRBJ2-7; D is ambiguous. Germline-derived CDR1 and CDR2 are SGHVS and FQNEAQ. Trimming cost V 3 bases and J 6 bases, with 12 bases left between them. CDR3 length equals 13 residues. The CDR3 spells CASSFNVVGEQYV. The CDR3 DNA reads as TGTGCCAGCAGCTTTAACGTAGTGGGCGAGCAGTACGTC.

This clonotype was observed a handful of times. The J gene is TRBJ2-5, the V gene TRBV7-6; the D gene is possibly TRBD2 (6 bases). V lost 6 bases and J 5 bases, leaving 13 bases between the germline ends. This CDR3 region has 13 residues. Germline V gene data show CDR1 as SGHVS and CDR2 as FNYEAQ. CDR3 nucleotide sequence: TGTGCCAGCAGGGGGGGAGTAATGGAGACCCAGTACTTC. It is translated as CASRGGVMETQYF.

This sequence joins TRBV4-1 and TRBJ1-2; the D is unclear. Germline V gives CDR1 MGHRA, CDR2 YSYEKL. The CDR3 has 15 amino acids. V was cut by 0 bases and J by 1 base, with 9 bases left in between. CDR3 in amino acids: CASSQDQTHNYGYTF. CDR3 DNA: TGCGCCAGCAGCCAAGACCAGACTCATAACTATGGCTACACCTTC.

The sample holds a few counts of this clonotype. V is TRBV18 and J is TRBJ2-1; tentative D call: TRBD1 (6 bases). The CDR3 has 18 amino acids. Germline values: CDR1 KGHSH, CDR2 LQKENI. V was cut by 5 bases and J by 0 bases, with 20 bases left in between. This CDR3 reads CASSVKTGTLSSYNEQFF. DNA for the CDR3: TGTGCCAGCTCAGTAAAAACAGGGACCTTGAGCTCCTACAATGAGCAGTTCTTC.

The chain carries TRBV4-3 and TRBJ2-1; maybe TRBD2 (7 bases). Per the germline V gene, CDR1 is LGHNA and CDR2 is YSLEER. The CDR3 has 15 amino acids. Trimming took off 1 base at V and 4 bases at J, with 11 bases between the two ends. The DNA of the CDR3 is TGCGCCAGCAGCCAAGGGGGGGGCCATTACAATGAGCAGTTCTTC. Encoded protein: CASSQGGGHYNEQFF.

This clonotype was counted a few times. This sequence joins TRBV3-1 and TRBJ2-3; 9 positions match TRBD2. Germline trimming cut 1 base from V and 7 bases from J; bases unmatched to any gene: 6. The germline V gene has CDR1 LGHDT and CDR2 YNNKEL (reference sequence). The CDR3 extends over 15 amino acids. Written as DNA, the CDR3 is TGTGCCAGCAGCCAAGCGGCTAGCGGGGTTTATACGCAGTATTTT. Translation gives CASSQAASGVYTQYF.